This TCR beta chain was recorded in a study of blood T cell repertoires in COVID-19. At the level of the study: Acute-phase and convalescent COVID-19 samples originated in the United States, Italy and Spain.

Participant age was roughly 18 to 90 years, and participants resided in approximately 24 US areas. Exposed participants came across a COVID-19 case within 2 weeks before study entry. The sample holds one count of this clone. Germline V gene data show CDR1 as SEHNR and CDR2 as FQNEAQ (reference sequence). The CDR3 spans 13 residues. Trimming took 5 bases from V and 1 from J, leaving 8 bases between them. How the authors handled the data: Amplifying reference gene primers gave estimates of nucleated cell counts. The protocol was immunoSEQ multiplex PCR, while the TCRdb copy is restricted to in-frame clones and leaves out a portion. V, J and clone size reflect that table, while D and trimming were determined from the DNA. The table shows 350,000 or so clones, with approximately 91% occurring only once.

Material: PBMCs or T cells enriched from blood (not recorded which). This TCR was recovered from a woman aged 25-40 years who had been exposed to COVID-19. V is TRBV7-9 and J is TRBJ1-1, with D perhaps TRBD1 (6 bases). DNA for the CDR3: TGTGCCAGCAGCCCAGGGGAGAACACTGAAGCTTTCTTT. This gives the protein CASSPGENTEAFF.